This T cell receptor (beta chain) was identified in a study of CD8 T cells in Susac syndrome (dated by TCRdb to the late 2010s). Study-level background: Of the Susac syndrome patients who were sequenced, about 6 had clinically active disease and roughly eight were in clinical remission. At blood withdrawal, Susac syndrome patients were therapy-naive, treated with corticosteroids (with IVIg additionally given to some), or treated with IVIg alone. Whether CD8+ T cell activation and differentiation in Susac syndrome was antigen driven was tested using repertoire sequencing. The clonality of the CD8+ T cell repertoire was compared across about a dozen healthy donors, roughly 14 Susac syndrome patients and 15 multiple sclerosis patients. Study-wide conclusions, independent of this receptor: The study acknowledged that relatively few individuals were included in the TCR sequencing and HLA analysis. CD8+ repertoires in Susac syndrome showed clonal expansion, which was highest in CD8+ TEMRA cells and was greater in clinically active patients than in remitting patients. Looking at Susac-specific public clones, the researchers identified 15 to 20 in the total CD8+ repertoire and about 5 in the CD8+ TEMRA repertoire.

Remarks on this clonotype: Its antigen is still unknown. No base quality information exists; no much larger clone differs at one position.

High-throughput TCR beta sequencing profiled peripheral blood CD8+ and CD4+ T cells from healthy donors, Susac syndrome patients and multiple sclerosis patients. Susac syndrome patients met recently defined diagnostic criteria for definite or probable disease. Bulk CD8+ and CD4+ T cells were purified magnetically by negative isolation, whereas CD8+ TEMRA cells were enriched by FACS. Blood was collected in EDTA tubes and processed within 24 hours, with PBMCs isolated through density gradient centrifugation. PBMCs intended for TCR sequencing were cryopreserved in liquid nitrogen and thawed later in a water bath at 37 degrees C. The sorted or isolated CD4+, CD8+ and CD8+ TEMRA cells reached a purity of at least 90%. The V end gives up 4 bases and the J end 2 bases, leaving 10 bases in the junction not matched to a gene. Including the terminal cysteine and phenylalanine, the CDR3 comprises 17 residues. Just CDR3 DNA is preserved here, 51 bases in frame from base 1. The germline V gene (reference sequence) gives CDR1 as MNHEY and CDR2 as SMNVEV.

RNA was extracted using the RNeasy kit, and roughly 0.45 to 1 microgram was reverse transcribed with random hexamers. The immunoSEQ multiplex PCR assay, covering 54 Vbeta and 13 Jbeta segments, was used to amplify TCR beta CDR3 regions. PCR amplification bias was corrected using a synthetic template baseline for primer optimization and computational correction. As for the original processing: Reads were annotated to V, D and J genes per IMGT and analyzed with immunoSEQ Analyzer, keeping only productive sequences. To calculate clonality, Shannon entropy was normalized by log2 of the number of productive unique sequences and then subtracted from one. Public and private clones were assessed among the 100 most prevalent clones of each patient and control. Susac-specific clones were defined as absent from healthy and MS cohorts, 1052 published viral clones and other ImmuneACCESS disease sequences. TCRdb trimmed public reads at Q25 via fastp, called clones via MiXCR and kept in-frame beta chains. Each CDR3 protein appears once, grouped with its most common genes and DNA. It is TCRdb's table, rather than the study itself, that gives the V and J calls and clone size. In this sample the table shows tens of thousands of distinct CDR3 sequences, approximately 96% of which occur a single time. Approximately 0.42% of the sample goes to the ten largest clones.

The sequence is built from TRBV27 and TRBJ2-1, with 8 bases aligning to TRBD2. The sequencing input was CD8+ T cells from PBMCs. This TCR came from a human donor with Susac syndrome. The CDR3 protein sequence reads: CASSSSWAGGPYNEQFF. The DNA reads TGTGCCAGCAGTTCCTCTTGGGCGGGGGGTCCCTACAATGAGCAGTTCTTC.